This T cell receptor (beta chain) is from a study of blood T cell repertoires in COVID-19. The count of this clone is one. Assay used: immunoSEQ multiplex PCR; TCRdb lists only in-frame clones, some missing. The table includes roughly 200,000 clones, around 83% detected once. The sequence derives from a man aged 35 to 55 with active or convalescent COVID-19. The sequenced sample consisted of peripheral blood.

The CDR3 bases are TGTGCCAGCAGCTTAGTAGCGGGGGGACCGTACGAGCAGTACTTC. Residues: CASSLVAGGPYEQYF. V gene TRBV7-9 combines with J gene TRBJ2-7, with TRBD2 matching over 10 bases. J was trimmed by 4 bases and V by 1 base; bases with no gene match: 4. The germline CDR1 and CDR2 sequences are SEHNR and FQNEAQ (reference sequence). This CDR3 region has 15 residues.